One and the same sample provided the 4 T cell receptor beta chains below, sequenced in a study of blood T cell repertoires in COVID-19. Assay used: immunoSEQ multiplex PCR; TCRdb lists only in-frame clones, some missing. The sample includes over 100,000 clones, 84% of them seen just once. The source material was peripheral blood. Receptor source: a woman aged 80 or older with active or convalescent COVID-19.

J is TRBJ2-5 and V is TRBV5-1, with a tentative D call TRBD1 (6 bases). CDR1 and CDR2 from the germline V gene are SGHRS and YFSETQ. V lost 4 bases and J 2 bases, leaving 12 bases between the germline ends. This CDR3 spans 14 amino acids. In nucleotides, the CDR3 is TGCGCCAGCAGCCCGTTGACAGGACAAGAGACCCAGTACTTC. The encoded protein is CASSPLTGQETQYF.

V and J are TRBV2 and TRBJ2-2; 8 bases match TRBD2. Germline trimming cut 7 bases from V and 6 bases from J; bases unmatched to any gene: 7. The CDR3 covers 14 residues. From germline, CDR1 is SNHLY and CDR2 FYNNEI. This CDR3 is CASKTSAAPGELFF. In nucleotides, the CDR3 is TGTGCCAGCAAGACTAGCGCGGCCCCCGGGGAGCTGTTTTTT.

Only a few counts were recorded for this clone. This chain uses TRBV11-2 with TRBJ2-7; the D gene is possibly TRBD2 (6 bases). CDR1 and CDR2 (germline): SGHAT, FQNNGV. There are 15 residues in the CDR3. The V and J ends lost 5 bases and 2 bases respectively, with 16 bases between them. This chain's CDR3 is CASSPDWGLPYEQYF. CDR3 nucleotides: TGTGCCAGCAGCCCCGATTGGGGACTGCCCTACGAGCAGTACTTC.

The CDR3 region is CASSQGRLREPTGELFF. The CDR3 nucleotides are TGCGCCAGCAGCCAAGGGCGCCTGCGGGAGCCCACCGGGGAGCTGTTTTTT. This rearrangement joins TRBV4-1 to TRBJ2-2, with TRBD2 identical over 7 bases. The CDR3 runs to 17 residues. Trimming took 1 base from V and 4 from J; bases not matched to a gene: 9. The germline V gene encodes CDR1 MGHRA and CDR2 YSYEKL.